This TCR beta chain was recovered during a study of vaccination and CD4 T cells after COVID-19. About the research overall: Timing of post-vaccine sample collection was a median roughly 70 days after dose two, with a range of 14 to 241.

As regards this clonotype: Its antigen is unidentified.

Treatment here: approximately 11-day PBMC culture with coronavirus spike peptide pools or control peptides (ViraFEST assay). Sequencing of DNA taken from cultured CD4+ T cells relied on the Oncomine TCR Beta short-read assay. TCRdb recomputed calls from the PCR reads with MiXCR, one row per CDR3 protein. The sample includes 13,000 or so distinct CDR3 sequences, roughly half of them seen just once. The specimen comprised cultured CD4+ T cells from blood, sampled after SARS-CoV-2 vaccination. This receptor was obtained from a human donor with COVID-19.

The CDR3 region has the DNA TGTGCCAGCAGCTTAGTTGGGACAGATACGCAGTATTTT. Residues: CASSLVGTDTQYF. This rearrangement joins TRBV7-9 to TRBJ2-3; D gene uncertain. The CDR3 is 13 amino acids. The germline V gene has CDR1 SEHNR and CDR2 FQNEAQ (reference sequence). Between the trimmed V and J ends, which lost 1 base and 3 bases, there was a span of 5 bases.